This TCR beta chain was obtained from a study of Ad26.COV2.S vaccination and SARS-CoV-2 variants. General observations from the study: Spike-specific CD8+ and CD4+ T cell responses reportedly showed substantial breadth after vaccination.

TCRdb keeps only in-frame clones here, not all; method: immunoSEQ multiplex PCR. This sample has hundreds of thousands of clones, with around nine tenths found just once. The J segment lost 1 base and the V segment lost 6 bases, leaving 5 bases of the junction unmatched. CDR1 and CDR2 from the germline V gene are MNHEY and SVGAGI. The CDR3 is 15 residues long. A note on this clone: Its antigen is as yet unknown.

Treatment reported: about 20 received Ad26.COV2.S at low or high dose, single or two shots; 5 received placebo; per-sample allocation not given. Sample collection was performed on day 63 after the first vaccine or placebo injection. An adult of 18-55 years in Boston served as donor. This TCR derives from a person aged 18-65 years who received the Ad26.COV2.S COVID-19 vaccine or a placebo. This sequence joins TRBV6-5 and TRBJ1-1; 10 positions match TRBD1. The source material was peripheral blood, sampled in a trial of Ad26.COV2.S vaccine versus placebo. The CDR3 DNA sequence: TGTGCCAGCAGAACCGGACAGGGGGAGAACACTGAAGCTTTCTTT. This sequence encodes CASRTGQGENTEAFF.